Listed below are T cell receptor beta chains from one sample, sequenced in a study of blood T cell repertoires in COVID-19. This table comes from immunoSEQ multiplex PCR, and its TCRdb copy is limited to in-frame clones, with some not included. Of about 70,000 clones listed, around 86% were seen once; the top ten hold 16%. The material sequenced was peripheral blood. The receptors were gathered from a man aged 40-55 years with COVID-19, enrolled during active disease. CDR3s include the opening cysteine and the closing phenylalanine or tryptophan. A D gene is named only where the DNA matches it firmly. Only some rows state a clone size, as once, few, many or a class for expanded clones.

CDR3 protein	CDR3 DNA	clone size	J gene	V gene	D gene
CASSLEMAGGNTIYF	TGCGCCAGCAGCCTAGAGATGGCGGGAGGGAACACCATATATTTT	NA	TRBJ1-3	TRBV5-1	NA
CASSPGGLSSTDTQYF	TGTGCCAGCAGTCCGGGGGGTCTAAGTAGCACAGATACGCAGTATTTT	NA	TRBJ2-3	TRBV27	TRBD2
CASSRDTGRVGYGYTF	TGTGCCAGTAGTAGGGATACAGGGCGGGTAGGCTATGGCTACACCTTC	NA	TRBJ1-2	TRBV19	NA
CATTPTSGAYEQYF	TGTGCCACTACCCCGACTAGCGGGGCTTACGAGCAGTACTTC	NA	TRBJ2-7	TRBV6-4	TRBD2
CASSSVGGVYEQYF	TGTGCCAGCTCCTCCGTTGGCGGGGTCTACGAGCAGTACTTC	NA	TRBJ2-7	TRBV7-2	NA
CAWSFGGGAVGELFF	TGTGCCTGGAGTTTTGGCGGGGGGGCCGTCGGGGAGCTGTTTTTT	NA	TRBJ2-2	TRBV30	TRBD2
CASSSGQGLYNSPLHF	TGCGCCAGCAGCTCTGGACAGGGGCTCTATAATTCACCCCTCCACTTT	NA	TRBJ1-6	TRBV5-1	TRBD1
CASSPGRGGGARNEQFF	TGTGCCAGCAGCCCCGGCCGGGGCGGGGGGGCCAGAAATGAGCAGTTCTTC	NA	TRBJ2-1	TRBV7-2	TRBD2
CASSLVRQSISPLHF	TGTGCCAGCAGCTTGGTGCGGCAATCAATTTCACCCCTCCACTTT	NA	TRBJ1-6	TRBV5-5	NA
CASFRDRGLYGYTF	TGTGCCAGCTTCCGGGACAGGGGTCTCTATGGCTACACCTTC	NA	TRBJ1-2	TRBV28	TRBD1
CASSQDGGEKLFF	TGTGCCAGCAGCCAGGATGGCGGCGAAAAACTGTTTTTT	NA	TRBJ1-4	TRBV14	NA
CASSSSYGYTF	TGTGCCAGCAGCTCTTCTTATGGCTACACCTTC	NA	TRBJ1-2	TRBV12-3/TRBV12-4	NA
CASSDRSTNQPQHF	TGCGCCAGCAGTGACAGGTCTACCAATCAGCCCCAGCATTTT	NA	TRBJ1-5	TRBV10-2	NA
CAGSAEEPQYF	TGTGCCGGGTCTGCCGAGGAGCCCCAGTACTTC	NA	TRBJ2-5	TRBV25-1	NA
CATSRDRGLDGYTF	TGTGCCACGAGCAGGGACAGGGGCTTGGATGGCTACACCTTC	NA	TRBJ1-2	TRBV10-3	TRBD1
CASSSSGGAAETQYF	TGTGCCAGTAGTTCTAGCGGGGGGGCCGCTGAGACCCAGTACTTC	NA	TRBJ2-5	TRBV19	TRBD2
CASRATGLGQPQHF	TGTGCCAGCAGGGCAACAGGGTTGGGGCAGCCCCAGCATTTT	NA	TRBJ1-5	TRBV2	NA
CASSYDSASGNTIYF	TGTGCCAGCAGTTATGACAGCGCCTCTGGAAACACCATATATTTT	NA	TRBJ1-3	TRBV6-5	NA
CASSDQANSPLHF	TGTGCCAGCAGTGACCAGGCCAATTCACCCCTCCACTTT	NA	TRBJ1-6	TRBV6-4	NA
CATLGQGVHGYTF	TGTGCCACCCTGGGACAGGGGGTTCATGGCTACACCTTC	NA	TRBJ1-2	TRBV28	TRBD1
CASRRPGLSNEQFF	TGTGCCAGCAGACGCCCGGGGTTGTCCAATGAGCAGTTCTTC	NA	TRBJ2-1	TRBV27	NA
CASSGPGWETQYF	TGTGCCAGTAGTGGCCCGGGGTGGGAGACCCAGTACTTC	NA	TRBJ2-5	TRBV19	NA
CASSYNAAFF	TGTGCCAGCAGTTACAACGCGGCTTTCTTT	once	TRBJ1-1	TRBV6-2/TRBV6-3	NA
CATSRKTGTEAFF	TGTGCCACCAGCAGAAAGACAGGGACTGAAGCTTTCTTT	NA	TRBJ1-1	TRBV15	TRBD1
CAWSLQGSTGELFF	TGTGCCTGGAGCCTACAGGGGTCCACCGGGGAGCTGTTTTTT	NA	TRBJ2-2	TRBV30	TRBD1
CATSTQDTSTSANYGYTF	TGTGCCACCAGTACCCAGGACACATCAACTTCGGCAAACTATGGCTACACCTTC	many	TRBJ1-2	TRBV24-1	NA
CSVGRQGHTEAFF	TGCAGCGTTGGAAGGCAGGGGCACACTGAAGCTTTCTTT	NA	TRBJ1-1	TRBV29-1	NA
CASSRLDRGLVQPQHF	TGTGCCAGCAGTCGCCTGGACAGGGGGCTGGTTCAGCCCCAGCATTTT	few	TRBJ1-5	TRBV27	TRBD1
CASSLDSGEKLFF	TGCGCCAGCAGCCTGGATTCCGGTGAAAAACTGTTTTTT	NA	TRBJ1-4	TRBV5-1	NA
CASSEATDRRYEQYF	TGTGCCAGCAGTGAAGCAACAGACAGACGGTACGAGCAGTACTTC	NA	TRBJ2-7	TRBV6-1	NA
CASSYSNGDQPQHF	TGTGCCAGCAGTTACTCGAACGGGGATCAGCCCCAGCATTTT	NA	TRBJ1-5	TRBV6-6	NA
CASSLSRYEQYF	TGTGCCAGCAGCTTAAGCCGGTACGAGCAGTACTTC	NA	TRBJ2-7	TRBV7-2	NA
CASSQGGRGDTQYF	TGTGCCAGCAGCCAAGGGGGGCGAGGAGATACGCAGTATTTT	NA	TRBJ2-3	TRBV4-2	NA
CASSGMVYEQYF	TGTGCCAGCAGCGGTATGGTATACGAGCAGTACTTC	NA	TRBJ2-7	TRBV28	NA
CASTRGEYQETQYF	TGTGCCAGCACGCGGGGGGAGTACCAAGAGACCCAGTACTTC	NA	TRBJ2-5	TRBV5-6	TRBD2
CASSKGKSSSSTDTQYF	TGTGCCAGCAGCAAAGGGAAGAGCAGTAGCAGCACAGATACGCAGTATTTT	once	TRBJ2-3	TRBV21-1	NA
CASSEQDRGYNIQYF	TGTGCCAGCAGTGAGCAGGACAGGGGTTACAACATTCAGTACTTC	NA	TRBJ2-4	TRBV6-1	TRBD1
CASSLADSGSTDTQYF	TGCGCCAGCAGCTTGGCCGATAGCGGAAGCACAGATACGCAGTATTTT	few	TRBJ2-3	TRBV5-1	NA
CAFSRLAGGDGTDTQYF	TGTGCCTTCTCTCGGCTAGCGGGGGGGGACGGCACAGATACGCAGTATTTT	NA	TRBJ2-3	TRBV5-6	TRBD2
CSASPRESSYEQYF	TGCAGCGCAAGCCCGAGGGAGAGCTCCTACGAGCAGTACTTC	NA	TRBJ2-7	TRBV29-1	NA
CASNRDSNEKLFF	TGTGCCAGCAACCGGGACAGTAATGAAAAACTGTTTTTT	NA	TRBJ1-4	TRBV2	TRBD1